This entry describes one T cell receptor beta chain. The antigen is undetermined. The data were taken from a study of cytomegalovirus exposure and HLA in healthy donors. Whole-study results and caveats: The classifier reportedly diagnosed cytomegalovirus status with high sensitivity and specificity. No immune exposure information besides CMV serostatus was available.

The CDR3 totals 14 residues. V lost 0 bases and J 3 bases, leaving 7 bases between the germline ends. Germline V gene sequence: CDR1 SGHNT, CDR2 YYREEE (reference sequence). The PCR ran on 60 Vbeta and 13 Jbeta primers. Using immunoSEQ multiplex PCR, the repertoire was profiled, and TCRdb retains in-frame clones only, with some absent. The table has 110,000 to 150,000 clones, just under 85% seen once. Sequencing was carried out using PBMCs. The chain has TRBV5-4 and TRBJ2-1; D might be TRBD2 (5 bases). This receptor was obtained from a man aged 35-49 years in good health and CMV-seropositive. Here the CDR3 reads CASSLARGYNEQFF. The DNA for the CDR3 is TGTGCCAGCAGCTTGGCCCGGGGCTACAATGAGCAGTTCTTC. Based on the CDR3 plus reference TRBV5-4 and TRBJ2-1, the full variable domain is ETGVTQSPTHLIKTRGQQVTLRCSSQSGHNTVSWYQQALGQGPQFIFQYYREEENGRGNFPPRFSGLQFPNYSSELNVNALELDDSALYLCASSLARGYNEQFFGPGTRLTVL.